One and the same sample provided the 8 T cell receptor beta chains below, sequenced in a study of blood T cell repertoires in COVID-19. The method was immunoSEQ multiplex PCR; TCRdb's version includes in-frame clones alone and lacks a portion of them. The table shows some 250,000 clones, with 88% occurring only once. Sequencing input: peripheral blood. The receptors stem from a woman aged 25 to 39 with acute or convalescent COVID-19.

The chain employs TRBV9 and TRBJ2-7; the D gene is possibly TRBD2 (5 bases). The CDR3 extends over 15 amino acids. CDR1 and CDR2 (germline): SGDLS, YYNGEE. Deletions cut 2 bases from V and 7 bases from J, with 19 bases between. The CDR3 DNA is TGTGCCAGCAGCGTCTCGCCTCTTACTAGAGGAGAGCAGTACTTC. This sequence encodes CASSVSPLTRGEQYF.

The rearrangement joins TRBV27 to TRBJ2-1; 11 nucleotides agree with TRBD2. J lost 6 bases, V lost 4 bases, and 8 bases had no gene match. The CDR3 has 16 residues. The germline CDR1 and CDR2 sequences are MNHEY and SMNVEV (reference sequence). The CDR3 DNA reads TGTGCCAGCAGTTCTCTACTAGCGGGAGTAGGCAATGAGCAGTTCTTC. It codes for CASSSLLAGVGNEQFF.

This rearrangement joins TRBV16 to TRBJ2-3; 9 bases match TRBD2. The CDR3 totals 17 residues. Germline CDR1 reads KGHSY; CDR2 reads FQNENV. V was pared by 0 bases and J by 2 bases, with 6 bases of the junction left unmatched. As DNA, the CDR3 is TGTGCCAGCAGCCAATCTCGGGCTAGCGGGGACACAGATACGCAGTATTTT. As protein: CASSQSRASGDTDTQYF.

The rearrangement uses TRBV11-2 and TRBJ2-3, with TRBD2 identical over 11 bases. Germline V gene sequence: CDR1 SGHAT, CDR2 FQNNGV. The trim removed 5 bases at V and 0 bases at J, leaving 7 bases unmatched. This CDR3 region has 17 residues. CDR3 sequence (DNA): TGTGCCAGCAGCCAAACTAGCGGGAGTGGGAGCACAGATACGCAGTATTTT. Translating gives CASSQTSGSGSTDTQYF. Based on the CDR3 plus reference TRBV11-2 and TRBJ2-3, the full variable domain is EAGVAQSPRYKIIEKRQSVAFWCNPISGHATLYWYQQILGQGPKLLIQFQNNGVVDDSQLPKDRFSAERLKGVDSTLKIQPAKLEDSAVYLCASSQTSGSGSTDTQYFGPGTRLTVL.

As DNA, the CDR3 is TGTGCCACCAGTGACGGGTTCTACGAGCAGTACTTC. This gives the protein CATSDGFYEQYF. The rearrangement links TRBV24-1 to TRBJ2-7; D gene uncertain. There are 12 residues in the CDR3. Trimming left V 4 bases short and J 3 bases short, with 6 bases between. From germline, CDR1 is KGHDR and CDR2 SFDVKD.

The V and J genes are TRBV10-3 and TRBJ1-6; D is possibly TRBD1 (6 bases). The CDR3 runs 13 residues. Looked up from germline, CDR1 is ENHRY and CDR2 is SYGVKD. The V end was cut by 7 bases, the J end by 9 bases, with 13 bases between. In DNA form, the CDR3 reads TGTGCCATCAAGGACAGCCTGAGTTCACCCCTCCACTTT. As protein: CAIKDSLSSPLHF.

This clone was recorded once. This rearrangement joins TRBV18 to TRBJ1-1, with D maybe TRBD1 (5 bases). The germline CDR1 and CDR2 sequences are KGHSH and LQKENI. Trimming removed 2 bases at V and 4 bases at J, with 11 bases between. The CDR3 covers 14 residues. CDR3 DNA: TGTGCCAGCTCACCAGCCGGGGGGGGCACTGAAGCTTTCTTT. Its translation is CASSPAGGGTEAFF.

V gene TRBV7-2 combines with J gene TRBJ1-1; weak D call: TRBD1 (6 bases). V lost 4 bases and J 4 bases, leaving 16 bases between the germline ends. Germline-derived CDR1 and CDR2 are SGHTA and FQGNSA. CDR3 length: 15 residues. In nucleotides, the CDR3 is TGTGCCAGCAGCTCTAGAAGGCAGGGGAGCACTGAAGCTTTCTTT. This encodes CASSSRRQGSTEAFF.